This T cell receptor (beta chain) emerged from a study of T cells after yellow fever vaccination. Study findings and constraints: The appearance of a small share of clonotypes in both CD4 and CD8 compartments was observed. Contaminating bulk clonotypes could be abundant in FACS-sorted repertoires.

This clonotype was seen repeatedly, ten times or more. What it recognizes is unknown. Researchers made TCR cDNA using 5'RACE template switching, and this step added a universal primer site and UMIs. TCRdb recomputed calls from the 5' RACE reads with MiXCR, one row per CDR3 protein. The sample records 300,000 to 400,000 distinct CDR3 sequences, approximately 5.7% being singletons. The CDR3 runs 14 residues. From germline, CDR1 is SGHRS and CDR2 YFSETQ. V lost 3 bases, J lost 2 bases, and 5 bases stayed unmatched. This chain connects TRBV5-1 to TRBJ2-7; 7 positions match TRBD2. Here the sequenced sample was PBMCs, taken 5 days after the yellow fever booster vaccination. The receptor was isolated from a man between 25 and 39 years old who received the YFV17D yellow fever vaccine. CDR3 in DNA: TGCGCCAGCAGCTGGGCGGGAGAAACCTACGAGCAGTACTTC. Translation gives CASSWAGETYEQYF.